The 32 T cell receptor beta chains reported below all come from one sample, sequenced in a study of cytomegalovirus exposure and HLA in healthy donors. PCR was performed using 60 Vbeta and 13 Jbeta primers. The repertoire was sequenced with immunoSEQ multiplex PCR; TCRdb's copy has only in-frame clones and lacks some. The profile covers more than 150,000 clones, with 75% to 85% appearing a single time and around 1.2% taken by the ten largest. Sequencing input: PBMCs. Every receptor here comes from a girl aged 2 to 10 in good health and CMV-seropositive.

The chain links TRBV5-6 to TRBJ1-5; D unresolved. V lost 2 bases and J lost 3, with 3 bases in between. Germline CDR1 and CDR2: SGHDT and YYEEEE. The CDR3 runs to 12 residues. The CDR3 DNA is TGTGCCAGCAGCTTCTACAATCAGCCCCAGCATTTT. The encoded protein is CASSFYNQPQHF.

The J gene is TRBJ2-2, the V gene TRBV11-1; no firm D call. The ends were cut back, 3 bases at V and 3 bases at J, with 8 bases in the middle. The germline V gene has CDR1 SGHAT and CDR2 FQDESV (reference sequence). The CDR3 covers 14 residues. The CDR3 protein is CASSFARDTGELFF. CDR3 bases: TGTGCCAGCAGCTTCGCCCGAGACACCGGGGAGCTGTTTTTT. The variable domain in full, completed from reference TRBV11-1 and TRBJ2-2, reads EAEVAQSPRYKITEKSQAVAFWCDPISGHATLYWYRQILGQGPELLVQFQDESVVDDSQLPKDRFSAERLKGVDSTLKIQPAELGDSAMYLCASSFARDTGELFFGEGSRLTVL.

This chain links TRBV21-1 with TRBJ1-2. TRBV21-1 is described as a pseudogene. The CDR3 is 15 residues long. The chain's CDR3 is CASPKRGQPGYGYTF. The CDR3 DNA reads as TGTGCCAGCCCTAAAAGAGGGCAGCCAGGCTATGGCTACACCTTC.

J is TRBJ2-7 and V is TRBV28, with 9 bases that match TRBD2. From germline, CDR1 is MDHEN and CDR2 SYDVKM. V was clipped by 7 bases and J by 3 bases; unmatched bases: 13. The CDR3 runs 16 residues. The CDR3 sequence: CASTKLLLAGHYEQYF. The DNA for the CDR3 is TGTGCCAGCACAAAACTTTTGCTAGCGGGACACTACGAGCAGTACTTC.

This clone was seen a single time. CDR3 sequence reads: CASRKQGVYEKLFF. CDR3 in DNA: TGTGCCAGCCGGAAACAGGGGGTATATGAAAAACTGTTTTTT. The chain couples TRBV6-5 to TRBJ1-4, with 8 bases matching TRBD1. Germline V gene sequence: CDR1 MNHEY, CDR2 SVGAGI. CDR3 length equals 14 residues. Germline trimming cut 8 bases from V and 6 bases from J; bases unmatched to any gene: 8.

The chain employs TRBV4-1 and TRBJ2-2, with TRBD2 identical over 7 bases. The V and J ends lost 2 bases and 3 bases, in that order; junction bases with no gene match: 3. The CDR3 has 15 amino acids. CDR1 and CDR2 (germline): MGHRA, YSYEKL. Here the CDR3 DNA reads TGCGCCAGCAGCCAATTAGCGGGTGACACCGGGGAGCTGTTTTTT. Encoded protein: CASSQLAGDTGELFF.

The chain recombines TRBV7-2 with TRBJ2-5; 12 bases are a match to TRBD2. The closer fit of TRBJ2-7 to the DNA end suggests the J call may be wrong. Germline CDR1 SGHTA, CDR2 FQGNSA. The length of the CDR3 is 20 residues. The CDR3 DNA follows: TGTGCCAGCAGCTTAGCCCCTAGCGGGAGGGCCCAGGATAACGTCTACGAGCAGTACTTC. Protein product: CASSLAPSGRAQDNVYEQYF.

The chain combines TRBV6-1 with TRBJ1-2; a weak D match, TRBD1 (5 bases). Trimming left V 7 bases short and J 7 bases short, with 10 bases between. There are 11 residues in the CDR3. Per germline, CDR1 MNHNS and CDR2 SASEGT. CDR3 DNA sequence: TGTGCCAGCACCGCGGGGGGTGGCTACACCTTC. Protein: CASTAGGGYTF.

The chain combines TRBV5-5 with TRBJ1-1; D ambiguous. The CDR3 runs to 12 residues. Deletions cut 6 bases from V and 3 bases from J, with 9 bases between. Germline CDR1 is SGHKS and CDR2 is YYEKEE (reference sequence). The CDR3 loop reads CASNLLDTEAFF. In nucleotides, the CDR3 is TGTGCCAGCAACCTCCTAGACACTGAAGCTTTCTTT. Full variable domain (rest looked up from reference TRBV5-5 and TRBJ1-1): DAGVTQSPTHLIKTRGQQVTLRCSPISGHKSVSWYQQVLGQGPQFIFQYYEKEERGRGNFPDRFSARQFPNYSSELNVNALLLGDSALYLCASNLLDTEAFFGQGTRLTVV.

This rearrangement joins TRBV11-1 to TRBJ1-5; D gene uncertain. With 2 bases removed from V and 1 base from J, the gap between germline ends came to 6 bases. Per the germline V gene, CDR1 is SGHAT and CDR2 is FQDESV (reference sequence). The CDR3 length is 14 residues. The CDR3 coding sequence is TGTGCCAGCAGCTTATTCGGGAGCAATCAGCCCCAGCATTTT. It is translated as CASSLFGSNQPQHF.

A single count supports this clone. V and J are TRBV27 and TRBJ2-7; 8 positions match TRBD2. The germline V gene encodes CDR1 MNHEY and CDR2 SMNVEV (reference sequence). Unmatched junction bases numbered 11, after V lost 2 bases and J lost 5 bases. The CDR3 is 16 residues long. The CDR3 DNA reads TGTGCCAGCAGTTTAGATTTCCGGACTAGCACCCACGAGCAGTACTTC. It specifies CASSLDFRTSTHEQYF.

This clone was counted once. The chain combines TRBV30 with TRBJ1-3, with 9 positions matching TRBD1. The CDR3 contains 15 residues. The V segment lost 2 bases and the J segment 9 bases; nucleotides outside the gene matches: 11. The germline V gene encodes CDR1 GTSNPN and CDR2 SVGIG (reference sequence). CDR3 nucleotides: TGTGCCTGGAGTATACGAGGGACAGGGTGGTTCACCATATATTTT. Residues: CAWSIRGTGWFTIYF.

The rearrangement links TRBV6-5 to TRBJ1-1, with D unclear. V lost 5 bases and J 6 bases, leaving 13 bases between the germline ends. CDR1 and CDR2 (germline): MNHEY, SVGAGI. The CDR3 runs to 13 residues. The DNA of the CDR3 is TGTGCCAGCAGTGAATACGGAACAGCTGAAGCTTTCTTT. Protein product: CASSEYGTAEAFF.

The V call is TRBV27, the J call TRBJ2-5; TRBD1 might be the D (5 bases). The J call may not be correct, given that the DNA end is closer to TRBJ2-7. The CDR3 runs to 16 residues. Per the germline V gene, CDR1 is MNHEY and CDR2 is SMNVEV (reference sequence). CDR3 coding DNA: TGTGCCAGCAGTTTATTGGCAGGGCAAATTCCCTACGAGCAGTACTTC. Protein sequence: CASSLLAGQIPYEQYF.

This chain connects TRBV10-2 to TRBJ1-5; perhaps TRBD1 as D (6 bases). The CDR3 spans 14 residues. Trimming cost V 10 bases and J 3 bases, with 16 bases left between them. CDR1 is WSHSY and CDR2 is SAAADI in the germline V gene. The CDR3 sequence: CATSMGGPNQPQHF. CDR3 nucleotides: TGCGCCACCTCTATGGGGGGGCCCAATCAGCCCCAGCATTTT.

The chain recombines TRBV7-9 with TRBJ1-4; D not resolved. The CDR3 is made up of 17 amino acids. Germline assignment: CDR1 SEHNR and CDR2 FQNEAQ (reference sequence). Trimming removed 2 bases at V and 1 base at J, with 14 bases between. CDR3 nucleotide sequence: TGTGCCAGCAGCTTACTCAATGCGGGGAGAACTAATGAAAAACTGTTTTTT. Protein product: CASSLLNAGRTNEKLFF.

The chain is built from TRBV18 and TRBJ2-5, with TRBD2 identical over 11 bases. Per the germline V gene, CDR1 is KGHSH and CDR2 is LQKENI. V was pared by 5 bases and J by 4 bases, with 12 bases of the junction left unmatched. There are 17 residues in the CDR3. In nucleotides, the CDR3 is TGTGCCAGCTCATCAGTGACTGTCGGGACTAGCGGAGAGACCCAGTACTTC. Protein: CASSSVTVGTSGETQYF.

J is TRBJ2-5 and V is TRBV6-6, with D maybe TRBD2 (6 bases). The J call may be wrong; the DNA end is better matched by TRBJ2-7. This CDR3 has 15 residues. Per the germline V gene, CDR1 is MNHNY and CDR2 is SVGAGI (reference sequence). The CDR3 nucleotides are TGTGCCAGCAGGCGGGGCAGGGAGAGCTCCTACGAGCAGTACTTC. Translated: CASRRGRESSYEQYF.

The gene calls are TRBV4-1 and TRBJ2-1; D might be TRBD2 (5 bases). The V gene's germline CDR1 is MGHRA and CDR2 YSYEKL. The V gene lost 4 bases and the J gene lost 5 bases, with 15 bases spanning the gap. The CDR3 runs to 15 residues. CDR3: CASSPIVLDNNEQFF. The DNA for the CDR3 is TGCGCCAGCAGCCCTATTGTACTAGATAACAATGAGCAGTTCTTC.

The chain recombines TRBV20-1 with TRBJ2-1; D uncertain. The germline V gene encodes CDR1 DFQATT and CDR2 SNEGSKA (reference sequence). V gave up 4 bases and J gave up 6 bases, with 7 bases separating them. The CDR3 runs to 11 residues. CDR3 coding DNA: TGCAGTGCTATACGGTCCAATGAGCAGTTCTTC. This gives the protein CSAIRSNEQFF.

The chain uses TRBV6-1 and TRBJ1-4; TRBD1 might be the D (6 bases). Trimming removed 3 bases at V and 6 bases at J, with 11 bases between. Germline CDR1 is MNHNS and CDR2 is SASEGT. The CDR3 contains 14 residues. The CDR3 DNA follows: TGTGCCAGCAGTGATGAGGGGGGGTATGAAAAACTGTTTTTT. Translated: CASSDEGGYEKLFF.

The genes are TRBV25-1 and TRBJ2-1, with 9 nucleotides matching TRBD2. Trimming took 6 bases from V and 7 from J; bases not matched to a gene: 10. Germline loops: CDR1 MGHDK, CDR2 SYGVNS. The CDR3 is 15 residues long. In DNA, the CDR3 is TGTGCCAGCAGGCCGGCCGGTAGCGGGAGAAATGAGCAGTTCTTC. This sequence encodes CASRPAGSGRNEQFF.

This sequence joins TRBV9 and TRBJ1-6, with a tentative D call TRBD1 (5 bases). Germline assignment: CDR1 SGDLS and CDR2 YYNGEE. V was cut by 3 bases and J by 8 bases, with 18 bases left in between. The CDR3 contains 16 residues. This CDR3 is CASSGAGGLAYSPLHF. CDR3 sequence (DNA): TGTGCCAGCAGCGGGGCGGGGGGGTTAGCCTATTCACCCCTCCACTTT.

This chain connects TRBV19 to TRBJ2-3; TRBD1 aligns across 8 bases. Germline V gene lookup returns CDR1 LNHDA and CDR2 SQIVND (reference sequence). V was clipped by 4 bases and J by 2 bases; unmatched bases: 5. The CDR3 has 15 amino acids. For the CDR3, the DNA is TGTGCCAGTAGTACCCGACAGGGGACCACAGATACGCAGTATTTT. Translation gives CASSTRQGTTDTQYF.

About this clone itself: Relative to the germline gene, one junction end is altered; a read error may explain this. This chain joins TRBV6-5 and TRBJ1-1, with 8 nucleotides matching TRBD1. This CDR3 contains 15 residues. Germline V gene sequence: CDR1 MNHEY, CDR2 SVGAGI. The CDR3 is CASRKDRVGNTEVFF. The CDR3 bases are TGTGCCAGCAGGAAGGACAGGGTAGGGAACACTGAAGTTTTCTTT.

The chain is built from TRBV4-1 and TRBJ2-1; possible D gene TRBD1, 6 bases. There are 14 residues in the CDR3. Between the trimmed V and J ends, which lost 4 bases and 5 bases, there was a span of 12 bases. In germline, CDR1 is MGHRA, CDR2 YSYEKL. The CDR3 sequence: CASSPGTLHNEQFF. The CDR3 DNA is TGCGCCAGCAGCCCCGGGACACTACACAATGAGCAGTTCTTC.

This clone was recorded once. In DNA form, the CDR3 reads TGCGCCAGCAGCGAGACAGGGGTCTCCTACGAGCAGTACTTC. Translating it yields CASSETGVSYEQYF. The gene calls are TRBV5-1 and TRBJ2-7, with TRBD1 matching over 8 bases. The J segment lost 0 bases and the V segment lost 4 bases, leaving 3 bases of the junction unmatched. The germline V gene encodes CDR1 SGHRS and CDR2 YFSETQ. CDR3 length equals 14 residues. The whole variable domain, filled in from reference TRBV5-1 and TRBJ2-7, reads KAGVTQTPRYLIKTRGQQVTLSCSPISGHRSVSWYQQTPGQGLQFLFEYFSETQRNKGNFPGRFSGRQFSNSRSEMNVSTLELGDSALYLCASSETGVSYEQYFGPGTRLTVT.

In this sample, this clone turned up a few times. This rearrangement joins TRBV4-1 to TRBJ1-2; 7 bases line up with TRBD1. V dropped 4 bases and J dropped 2; count of bases not matched to a gene: 1. The CDR3 sequence is 13 residues long. CDR1 is MGHRA and CDR2 is YSYEKL in the germline V gene. The CDR3 bases are TGCGCCAGCAGCCCGGGACAGAACTATGGCTACACCTTC. Its translation: CASSPGQNYGYTF.

J is TRBJ1-1 and V is TRBV11-2; D is uncertain. V was trimmed by 5 bases and J by 4 bases, leaving 17 bases between them. The germline V gene has CDR1 SGHAT and CDR2 FQNNGV. The CDR3 has 15 amino acids. The CDR3 DNA reads TGTGCCAGCAGCCCGCTAGTAAGGCGAGGCACTGAAGCTTTCTTT. Translating it yields CASSPLVRRGTEAFF.

The CDR3 is CAWKSWGVAYNEQFF. The CDR3 DNA sequence: TGTGCCTGGAAATCGTGGGGAGTCGCCTACAATGAGCAGTTCTTC. The V call is TRBV30, the J call TRBJ2-1, with a tentative D call TRBD2 (5 bases). The V and J ends lost 4 bases and 2 bases respectively, with 15 bases between them. The V gene's germline CDR1 is GTSNPN and CDR2 SVGIG (reference sequence). The CDR3 is 15 amino acids.

The chain has TRBV19 and TRBJ1-3; unclear D gene. Per the germline V gene, CDR1 is LNHDA and CDR2 is SQIVND (reference sequence). V lost 7 bases and J 1 base, leaving 8 bases between the germline ends. This CDR3 contains 13 residues. The CDR3 DNA sequence: TGTGCCAGTATTCAAAATTCTGGAAACACCATATATTTT. Translated: CASIQNSGNTIYF.

The gene calls are TRBV9 and TRBJ1-1; D not certain. Germline CDR1 SGDLS, CDR2 YYNGEE. There are 14 residues in the CDR3. V lost 3 bases and J 4 bases, leaving 13 bases between the germline ends. CDR3 in amino acids: CASSGGDAGTEAFF. DNA of the CDR3: TGTGCCAGCAGCGGGGGTGATGCGGGCACTGAAGCTTTCTTT. Filled out from reference TRBV9 and TRBJ1-1, the complete variable domain reads DSGVTQTPKHLITATGQRVTLRCSPRSGDLSVYWYQQSLDQGLQFLIQYYNGEERAKGNILERFSAQQFPDLHSELNLSSLELGDSALYFCASSGGDAGTEAFFGQGTRLTVV.